One sample yielded the 25 T cell receptor beta chains listed below, sequenced in a study of T cell responses to AZD1222 COVID-19 vaccine. TCRdb's copy holds only in-frame clones and misses some; the assay was immunoSEQ multiplex PCR. Of fewer than 110,000 clones listed, around 87% were seen once; the top ten hold 10%. The sequenced sample was peripheral blood, obtained 28 days after the second AZD1222 dose. Receptors originate from an adult who received the AZD1222 COVID-19 vaccine.

The chain carries TRBV2 and TRBJ1-1; no reliable D call. CDR1 SNHLY and CDR2 FYNNEI come from the germline V gene. The CDR3 runs 13 residues. Trimming cost V 10 bases and J 2 bases, with 14 bases left between them. The CDR3 protein is CATHQEYNTEAFF. The CDR3 DNA is TGTGCCACCCATCAGGAGTATAACACTGAAGCTTTCTTT.

V is TRBV29-1 and J is TRBJ2-2, with D unclear. V was clipped by 3 bases and J by 9 bases, with 11 bases between them. The CDR3 is made up of 12 amino acids. CDR1 and CDR2 from the germline V gene are SQVTM and ANQGSEA. CDR3 loop: CSVEADPRELFF. The CDR3 coding sequence is TGCAGCGTTGAGGCCGACCCCCGGGAGCTGTTTTTT.

This clone has only one observation. The V call is TRBV30, the J call TRBJ1-2, with TRBD1 identical over 7 bases. The length of the CDR3 is 13 residues. CDR1 and CDR2 from the germline V gene are GTSNPN and SVGIG (reference sequence). The V segment lost 1 base and the J segment 3 bases; nucleotides outside the gene matches: 2. CDR3 protein: CAWSGTGDYGYTF. The CDR3 bases are TGTGCCTGGAGTGGGACAGGCGACTATGGCTACACCTTC.

This clone was seen a few times. The J gene is TRBJ1-5, the V gene TRBV18; 7 bases are shared with TRBD1. This CDR3 has 14 residues. V lost 2 bases, J lost 2 bases, and 0 bases stayed unmatched. The germline gives CDR1 KGHSH, CDR2 LQKENI. CDR3 nucleotide sequence: TGTGCCAGCTCACCAGACAGGGGCAATCAGCCCCAGCATTTT. Its translation is CASSPDRGNQPQHF. The complete variable domain, with remaining parts taken from reference TRBV18 and TRBJ1-5, reads NAGVMQNPRHLVRRRGQEARLRCSPMKGHSHVYWYRQLPEEGLKFMVYLQKENIIDESGMPKERFSAEFPKEGPSILRIQQVVRGDSAAYFCASSPDRGNQPQHFGDGTRLSIL.

The V call is TRBV27, the J call TRBJ2-1; 9 positions agree with TRBD2. This CDR3 comprises 17 residues. The V gene's germline CDR1 is MNHEY and CDR2 SMNVEV (reference sequence). The junction had 12 bases not matched to a gene; V was cut back by 2 bases and J by 7 bases. The CDR3 loop reads CASSLPNSGLALNEQFF. The CDR3 nucleotides are TGTGCCAGCAGTTTACCAAACTCGGGACTAGCCCTTAATGAGCAGTTCTTC.

V and J are TRBV6-5 and TRBJ1-1; 7 nucleotides match TRBD1. This CDR3 contains 11 residues. Germline V CDR1 and CDR2: MNHEY, SVGAGI. Trimming cost V 5 bases and J 8 bases; bases outside gene matches: 2. The CDR3 loop is CASSPTGEAFF. In nucleotides, the CDR3 is TGTGCCAGCAGTCCGACAGGGGAAGCTTTCTTT.

The chain links TRBV19 to TRBJ2-7; possible D gene TRBD2, 6 bases. From germline, CDR1 is LNHDA and CDR2 SQIVND (reference sequence). V lost 6 bases to trimming and J lost 6 bases, with 15 bases between them. This CDR3 is built from 13 residues. CDR3 DNA: TGTGCCAGTAGCTCGGACTACGGAGGCGAGCAGTACTTC. Translated, it gives CASSSDYGGEQYF.

V is TRBV29-1 and J is TRBJ1-4, with a weak D call TRBD1 (5 bases). CDR3 size: 13 residues. V lost 6 bases and J 6 bases, leaving 14 bases between the germline ends. Looked up from germline, CDR1 is SQVTM and CDR2 is ANQGSEA. The DNA for the CDR3 is TGCAGCGTCGCCGGGGGTGCGGATGAAAAACTGTTTTTT. Translated: CSVAGGADEKLFF.

V gene TRBV11-2 combines with J gene TRBJ2-7; D is possibly TRBD1 (6 bases). V was shortened by 3 bases and J by 4 bases, with 10 bases between the two germline ends. CDR1 is SGHAT, CDR2 FQNNGV, per germline. The CDR3 has 13 residues. DNA for the CDR3: TGTGCCAGCAGCTTTGGCAGGGGTTACGAGCAGTACTTC. This codes for CASSFGRGYEQYF.

The CDR3 bases are TGTGCCAGCAGTTACCGTGGGCCCGGCACCGGGGAGCTGTTTTTT. Translated: CASSYRGPGTGELFF. The chain combines TRBV6-5 with TRBJ2-2; D not certain. CDR3 length: 15 residues. V was pared by 2 bases and J by 4 bases, with 11 bases between. CDR1 and CDR2 (germline): MNHEY, SVGAGI.

The chain is built from TRBV30 and TRBJ1-3; the match to TRBD1 covers 10 bases. This CDR3 region has 13 residues. Germline CDR1 is GTSNPN and CDR2 is SVGIG (reference sequence). V lost 8 bases and J lost 4; bases outside the gene matches: 5. CDR3 DNA sequence: TGTGCCGGACCGGGACAGGGGGGAAACACCATATATTTT. Protein: CAGPGQGGNTIYF. The variable domain in full, completed from reference TRBV30 and TRBJ1-3, reads SQTIHQWPATLVQPVGSPLSLECTVEGTSNPNLYWYRQAAGRGLQLLFYSVGIGQISSEVPQNLSASRPQDRQFILSSKKLLLSDSGFYLCAGPGQGGNTIYFGEGSWLTVV.

V is TRBV7-9 and J is TRBJ2-1; TRBD2 might be the D (6 bases). The CDR3 loop spans 15 amino acids. Germline V gives CDR1 SEHNR, CDR2 FQNEAQ (reference sequence). V dropped 1 base and J dropped 5 bases, with 12 bases sitting between them. CDR3 residues: CASSLGLALNNEQFF. CDR3 in DNA: TGTGCCAGCAGCTTAGGTCTAGCGCTAAACAATGAGCAGTTCTTC.

The chain joins TRBV5-1 to TRBJ2-5; D perhaps matches TRBD1 (5 bases). CDR3 length: 15 residues. Germline V gives CDR1 SGHRS, CDR2 YFSETQ. The V end was cut by 1 base, the J end by 0 bases, with 10 bases between. CDR3 coding DNA: TGCGCCAGCAGCTTGAGGGGAACATACCAAGAGACCCAGTACTTC. Protein sequence: CASSLRGTYQETQYF.

The chain recombines TRBV5-1 with TRBJ2-3; D is perhaps TRBD1 (6 bases). V lost 5 bases and J 1 base, leaving 8 bases between the germline ends. CDR1 is SGHRS and CDR2 is YFSETQ in the germline V gene. CDR3 size: 13 residues. The CDR3: CASRQGGTDTQYF. Written as DNA, the CDR3 is TGCGCCAGCAGACAGGGAGGCACAGATACGCAGTATTTT.

By its share, this clone is medium-sized. CDR3 DNA: TGTGCCAGCAGTTTTGACGGGGCTGAGCAGTTCTTC. It is translated as CASSFDGAEQFF. The chain recombines TRBV27 with TRBJ2-1; D is tentatively TRBD1 or TRBD2 (5 bases each). V lost 3 bases and J lost 9, with 9 bases in between. The CDR3 spans 12 residues. Germline V gives CDR1 MNHEY, CDR2 SMNVEV (reference sequence).

This clone was picked up one time. The chain joins TRBV3-1 (or the pseudogene TRBV3-2) to TRBJ1-1; 7 nucleotides line up with TRBD1. V shed 3 bases and J 11 bases; nucleotides not matched to a gene: 9. Germline lookup yields CDR1 LGHDT and CDR2 YNNKEL (reference sequence). The CDR3 loop spans 13 amino acids. The CDR3 loop is CASSQYTGESAFF. DNA of the CDR3: TGTGCCAGCAGCCAGTATACAGGGGAGTCGGCTTTCTTT.

V and J are TRBV2 and TRBJ2-1; D tentatively fits TRBD1 or TRBD2 (5 bases each). The V gene's germline CDR1 is SNHLY and CDR2 FYNNEI. With 4 bases removed from V and 0 bases from J, the gap between germline ends came to 7 bases. The CDR3 contains 14 residues. This CDR3 reads CASSGDLSYNEQFF. In DNA, the CDR3 is TGTGCCAGCAGTGGGGACCTCTCCTACAATGAGCAGTTCTTC. The whole variable domain, remainder taken from reference TRBV2 and TRBJ2-1, is EPEVTQTPSHQVTQMGQEVILRCVPISNHLYFYWYRQILGQKVEFLVSFYNNEISEKSEIFDDQFSVERPDGSNFTLKIRSTKLEDSAMYFCASSGDLSYNEQFFGPGTRLTVL.

The genes are TRBV6-1 and TRBJ1-1; D call uncertain. This CDR3 comprises 13 residues. Germline loops: CDR1 MNHNS, CDR2 SASEGT. Trimming stripped 3 bases from V and 1 base from J, with 6 bases between. The chain's CDR3 is CASSEQPNTEAFF. In DNA, the CDR3 is TGTGCCAGCAGTGAGCAGCCGAACACTGAAGCTTTCTTT.

The chain links TRBV5-1 to TRBJ2-3, with D perhaps TRBD2 (7 bases). This CDR3 contains 14 residues. Germline-derived CDR1 and CDR2 are SGHRS and YFSETQ. The V and J ends lost 4 bases and 6 bases respectively, with 15 bases between them. CDR3 protein: CASSRGAQGDTQYF. In DNA form, the CDR3 reads TGCGCCAGCAGCCGGGGGGCCCAGGGGGATACGCAGTATTTT.

This chain links TRBV18 with TRBJ2-7; D remains unclear. CDR1 and CDR2 from the germline V gene are KGHSH and LQKENI. The CDR3 is made up of 13 amino acids. V lost 2 bases, J lost 5 bases, and 10 bases lay in between. CDR3 sequence: CASSPVAKDEQYF. The CDR3 nucleotides are TGTGCCAGCTCACCAGTGGCTAAGGACGAGCAGTACTTC.

The CDR3 here is CASSLSSGPSREKLFF. The DNA for the CDR3 is TGCGCCAGCAGCCTTTCTTCGGGACCGTCAAGGGAAAAACTGTTTTTT. The V and J genes are TRBV4-1 and TRBJ1-4, with D possibly matching TRBD1 (5 bases). V gave up 4 bases and J gave up 8 bases, with 20 bases separating them. The CDR3 sequence is 16 residues long. CDR1 and CDR2 (germline): MGHRA, YSYEKL.

The rearrangement joins TRBV9 to TRBJ2-1, with 7 bases matching TRBD2. The CDR3 is 14 residues long. Germline V gene lookup returns CDR1 SGDLS and CDR2 YYNGEE. The ends lost 0 bases at V and 6 bases at J; junction bases unmatched: 3. The CDR3 DNA sequence: TGTGCCAGCAGCGTAGAGGGACTATTCAATGAGCAGTTCTTC. Translated: CASSVEGLFNEQFF.

The J gene is TRBJ2-2, the V gene TRBV27; 11 nucleotides agree with TRBD2. With V trimmed by 2 bases and J by 6 bases, 8 bases remained unmatched. This CDR3 region has 17 residues. Germline CDR1 MNHEY, CDR2 SMNVEV (reference sequence). In DNA, the CDR3 is TGTGCCAGCAGTTTAGGGTTACTAGCGGGAGTCCCCGGGGAGCTGTTTTTT. Its protein is CASSLGLLAGVPGELFF.

V gene TRBV18 combines with J gene TRBJ1-2, with D possibly TRBD1 on 5 matching bases. CDR1 and CDR2 (germline): KGHSH, LQKENI. The ends were cut back, 0 bases at V and 2 bases at J, with 10 bases in the middle. This CDR3 spans 15 amino acids. The CDR3 DNA sequence: TGTGCCAGCTCACCACCGGGGAGGGGAAACTATGGCTACACCTTC. This sequence encodes CASSPPGRGNYGYTF. Drawing the rest from reference TRBV18 and TRBJ1-2, the complete variable domain is NAGVMQNPRHLVRRRGQEARLRCSPMKGHSHVYWYRQLPEEGLKFMVYLQKENIIDESGMPKERFSAEFPKEGPSILRIQQVVRGDSAAYFCASSPPGRGNYGYTFGSGTRLTVV.

This CDR3 is CASSALAGNEQFF. The CDR3, as DNA: TGTGCCAGCAGCGCATTAGCGGGAAATGAGCAGTTCTTC. This chain connects TRBV9 to TRBJ2-1, with 8 bases matching TRBD2. Losses at the gene ends were 3 bases for V and 7 bases for J; bases not matched to a gene: 3. CDR1 SGDLS and CDR2 YYNGEE come from the germline V gene. This CDR3 contains 13 residues.